The 31 T cell receptor beta chains presented below share a single source sample, sequenced in a study of regulatory T cells in long-lasting Graves disease. Time point in this sample: newly diagnosed GD, antithyroid drugs for less than 3 months. There was RNA extracted from PBMCs, and the TCR library was made from it. Arm-PCR of CDR3 regions and iRepertoire HTBI primers were used to build TCR beta libraries. MiXCR was run by TCRdb on the multiplex PCR reads, yielding one entry per CDR3 protein. The top ten clones hold 20% to 25% of a sample with approximately 390,000 distinct CDR3 sequences, around 16% of them seen once. This same sample was also part of a study on T cells in Graves' hyperthyroidism and ophthalmopathy.

The sample was peripheral blood mononuclear cells (PBMCs), taken at new diagnosis, from a patient treated with antithyroid drugs. These receptors all stem from a woman aged 18-35 years with Graves disease.

This clonotype was counted a single time. V gene TRBV19 combines with J gene TRBJ2-1; 10 nucleotides agree with TRBD2. CDR1 is LNHDA, CDR2 SQIVND, per germline (reference sequence). V shed 5 bases, J shed 14 bases, and the junction held 12 bases outside the gene matches. This CDR3 spans 14 amino acids. The CDR3 nucleotides read TGTGCCAGTAGTCCCGGGACTAGCGCCTTAGTAGAGTTCTTC. It is translated as CASSPGTSALVEFF.

This clonotype was detected only a few times. This chain joins TRBV20-1 and TRBJ2-5; D may be TRBD2 (6 bases). This CDR3 comprises 14 residues. The germline V and J ends were trimmed by 1 base and 4 bases, with 13 bases remaining between them. The germline gives CDR1 DFQATT, CDR2 SNEGSKA (reference sequence). The CDR3 DNA sequence: TGCAGTGCTAGAGCCAGGGACTCCATAGAGACCCAGTACTTC. Its translation: CSARARDSIETQYF.

This clonotype was recorded a few times. The CDR3 DNA sequence: TGTGCCAGCAGCCGACCTGGGACAGGGGATGGCTACACCTTC. This sequence encodes CASSRPGTGDGYTF. V gene TRBV7-9 combines with J gene TRBJ1-2; 10 nucleotides line up with TRBD1. V was clipped by 5 bases and J by 6 bases; unmatched bases: 6. Germline CDR1 reads SEHNR; CDR2 reads FQNEAQ (reference sequence). CDR3 length: 14 amino acids.

The chain has TRBV24-1 and TRBJ2-5; TRBD1 agrees at 8 bases. With V trimmed by 4 bases and J by 4 bases, 10 bases remained unmatched. From germline, CDR1 is KGHDR and CDR2 SFDVKD. CDR3 size: 16 residues. The CDR3 nucleotides are TGTGCCACCAGTGAGGCCGGGGACAGGATAGGAGAGACCCAGTACTTC. It translates to CATSEAGDRIGETQYF.

With regard to this clonotype: This may come from a read error, since a much larger clone is one base off. The V and J genes are TRBV28 and TRBJ1-5; D not certain. Between the trimmed V and J ends, which lost 6 bases and 2 bases, there was a span of 2 bases. The CDR3 spans 11 residues. Germline-derived CDR1 and CDR2 are MDHEN and SYDVKM. The CDR3 sequence is CASRGNQPQHF. DNA for the CDR3: TGTGCCAGCAGGGGCAATCAGCCCCAGCATTTT.

This clonotype was recorded at least ten times. The CDR3 bases are TGTGCCAGCAGCCCGGAAACCAGGAGGACAGATACGCAGTATTTT. Its protein product is CASSPETRRTDTQYF. The gene calls are TRBV7-3 and TRBJ2-3; D is possibly TRBD2 (5 bases). This CDR3 contains 15 residues. Trimming took 5 bases from V and 3 from J, leaving 15 bases between them. Germline values: CDR1 SGHTA, CDR2 FQGTGA.

This clonotype occurred a few times. V usage is TRBV20-1 and J usage is TRBJ2-3, with D tentatively TRBD1 (5 bases). There are 13 residues in the CDR3. Germline CDR1 reads DFQATT; CDR2 reads SNEGSKA (reference sequence). V was shortened by 8 bases and J by 1 base, with 13 bases between the two germline ends. The CDR3: CSLQGVGTDTQYF. CDR3 bases: TGCAGTCTTCAGGGTGTGGGCACAGATACGCAGTATTTT.

This clonotype has just a few counts. V gene TRBV5-6 combines with J gene TRBJ1-1; D unclear. The V end was cut by 2 bases, the J end by 5 bases, with 13 bases between. Germline CDR1 is SGHDT and CDR2 is YYEEEE. The length of the CDR3 is 14 residues. In nucleotides, the CDR3 is TGTGCCAGCAGCTTTTTTCCGATGGGGACTGAAGCTTTCTTT. It codes for CASSFFPMGTEAFF.

Comments on this clonotype: A read error likely explains this, since a far larger clone differs by one base. The chain links TRBV20-1 to TRBJ2-1, with 11 nucleotides matching TRBD2. Germline trimming cut 4 bases from V and 10 bases from J; bases unmatched to any gene: 9. The CDR3 is made up of 14 amino acids. CDR1 DFQATT and CDR2 SNEGSKA come from the germline V gene (reference sequence). The CDR3 bases are TGCAGTGCTACCTACCTAGCGGGAGGAAGCGAGCAGTTCTTC. It is translated as CSATYLAGGSEQFF.

This clonotype was found many times. CDR3: CASSTFPLTGDYGYTF. CDR3 coding DNA: TGTGCCAGCAGCACCTTTCCCCTGACAGGGGACTATGGCTACACCTTC. This chain uses TRBV7-2 with TRBJ1-2; 8 positions agree with TRBD1. CDR1 and CDR2 (germline): SGHTA, FQGNSA. This CDR3 has 16 residues. Trimming took 5 bases from V and 3 from J; bases not matched to a gene: 11. Supplemented by reference TRBV7-2 and TRBJ1-2, the full variable domain reads GAGVSQSPSNKVTEKGKDVELRCDPISGHTALYWYRQSLGQGLEFLIYFQGNSAPDKSGLPSDRFSAERTGGSVSTLTIQRTQQEDSAVYLCASSTFPLTGDYGYTFGSGTRLTVV.

The V call is TRBV7-8, the J call TRBJ2-3; 8 positions agree with TRBD2. V lost 5 bases to trimming and J lost 0 bases; unmatched junction nucleotides: 7. CDR1 is SGHVS and CDR2 is FQNEAQ in the germline V gene. This CDR3 contains 16 residues. In nucleotides, the CDR3 is TGTGCCAGCAGCCCGTTTGGCGGGGGGAGCACAGATACGCAGTATTTT. It encodes CASSPFGGGSTDTQYF.

This clonotype was detected a few times. The V and J genes are TRBV5-5 and TRBJ2-7; D assignment may be TRBD1 or TRBD2 (6 bases each). The CDR3 is 15 residues long. CDR1 is SGHKS, CDR2 YYEKEE, per germline (reference sequence). V dropped 1 base and J dropped 5 bases, with 16 bases sitting between them. CDR3 coding DNA: TGTGCCAGCAGCTTGATGGGGGGCGCACGGAACGAGCAGTACTTC. The encoded protein is CASSLMGGARNEQYF.

This clonotype was recorded a few times. The chain has TRBV6-5 and TRBJ1-6; D may be TRBD1 (5 bases). Trimming stripped 4 bases from V and 4 bases from J, with 14 bases between. Germline V gene data show CDR1 as MNHEY and CDR2 as SVGAGI. The CDR3 is made up of 16 amino acids. CDR3 sequence: CASSFTGNEYNSPLHF. The DNA for the CDR3 is TGTGCCAGCAGTTTTACAGGCAACGAATATAATTCACCCCTCCACTTT.

The table lists this clonotype with a few counts. This chain connects TRBV12-3 or TRBV12-4 to TRBJ2-3; 7 bases fit TRBD2. The CDR3 is 16 residues long. J lost 6 bases, V lost 2 bases, and 11 bases had no gene match. In DNA form, the CDR3 reads TGTGCCAGCAGTTTAAGGTCGGGAGGCACTTCCGATACGCAGTATTTT. Amino acid sequence: CASSLRSGGTSDTQYF.

The table lists this clonotype with many counts. V gene TRBV12-3 or TRBV12-4 combines with J gene TRBJ2-3, with 11 positions matching TRBD2. V dropped 3 bases and J dropped 5; count of bases not matched to a gene: 13. CDR3 size: 18 residues. The CDR3 loop is CASSLSRRGTSGVDTQYF. CDR3 sequence (DNA): TGTGCCAGCAGTTTGTCCCGGAGGGGGACTAGCGGCGTAGATACGCAGTATTTT.

This clonotype appeared many times. The chain employs TRBV27 and TRBJ2-5; maybe TRBD2 (7 bases). The V end lost 10 bases, the J end lost 1 base, and 13 bases lay between the germline ends. The CDR3 loop spans 13 amino acids. CDR1 and CDR2 (germline): MNHEY, SMNVEV (reference sequence). CDR3 amino acids: CATKRGGQETQYF. DNA of the CDR3: TGTGCCACCAAGAGGGGGGGCCAAGAGACCCAGTACTTC.

Many counts were recorded for this clonotype. This rearrangement joins TRBV3-1 to TRBJ1-5; D is uncertain. Germline lookup yields CDR1 LGHDT and CDR2 YNNKEL (reference sequence). The CDR3 extends over 13 amino acids. V was shortened by 2 bases and J by 1 base, with 3 bases between the two germline ends. The CDR3 region is CASSQSSNQPQHF. CDR3 sequence (DNA): TGTGCCAGCAGCCAATCGAGCAATCAGCCCCAGCATTTT. Supplemented by reference TRBV3-1 and TRBJ1-5, the full variable domain reads DTAVSQTPKYLVTQMGNDKSIKCEQNLGHDTMYWYKQDSKKFLKIMFSYNNKELIINETVPNRFSPKSPDKAHLNLHINSLELGDSAVYFCASSQSSNQPQHFGDGTRLSIL.

V gene TRBV20-1 combines with J gene TRBJ1-1, with TRBD1 identical over 7 bases. The length of the CDR3 is 14 residues. J lost 2 bases, V lost 5 bases, and 8 bases had no gene match. From germline, CDR1 is DFQATT and CDR2 SNEGSKA (reference sequence). The CDR3 DNA reads TGCAGTGCTGCCAGGGACAGACTTAACACTGAAGCTTTCTTT. Translation: CSAARDRLNTEAFF.

This clonotype has ten or more counts. V and J are TRBV2 and TRBJ2-7; no reliable D call. V was trimmed by 4 bases and J by 5 bases, leaving 6 bases between them. This CDR3 region has 11 residues. CDR1 and CDR2 from the germline V gene are SNHLY and FYNNEI. The CDR3 DNA is TGTGCCAGCAGTGTTGGGAACGAGCAGTACTTC. Residues: CASSVGNEQYF.

This clonotype was found many times. The chain links TRBV5-5 to TRBJ1-1; D not resolved. In germline, CDR1 is SGHKS, CDR2 YYEKEE (reference sequence). The V and J ends lost 0 bases and 1 base respectively, with 10 bases between them. The CDR3 covers 15 residues. As DNA, the CDR3 is TGTGCCAGCAGCTTGGCGCTGATAACGAACACTGAAGCTTTCTTT. Its protein is CASSLALITNTEAFF.

This clonotype was seen ten or more times. The V gene is TRBV24-1, the J gene TRBJ1-1; D is unresolved. The CDR3 length is 13 residues. Trimming took off 3 bases at V and 5 bases at J, with 9 bases between the two ends. The germline V gene encodes CDR1 KGHDR and CDR2 SFDVKD. The CDR3, as DNA: TGTGCCACCAGTGATGGACGGAGGACTGAAGCTTTCTTT. Its protein is CATSDGRRTEAFF.

The chain carries TRBV27 and TRBJ2-7; unclear D gene. The ends were cut back, 9 bases at V and 2 bases at J, with 8 bases in the middle. CDR3 length: 11 residues. Germline assignment: CDR1 MNHEY and CDR2 SMNVEV (reference sequence). CDR3 region: CASGVTYEQYF. DNA for the CDR3: TGTGCCAGTGGGGTTACCTACGAGCAGTACTTC.

This clonotype was seen ten or more times. The chain carries TRBV20-1 and TRBJ2-1; D perhaps matches TRBD2 (5 bases). This CDR3 contains 15 residues. Germline V lookup: CDR1 DFQATT, CDR2 SNEGSKA (reference sequence). V was clipped by 3 bases and J by 8 bases, with 20 bases between them. The DNA for the CDR3 is TGCAGTGCTAGCGGTGTTCTCCCGGGAAGGGATGAGCAGTTCTTC. It yields the protein CSASGVLPGRDEQFF.

This clonotype has a count of ten or more. This rearrangement joins TRBV11-2 to TRBJ1-1, with 7 bases lining up with TRBD1. CDR3 length equals 14 residues. Germline-derived CDR1 and CDR2 are SGHAT and FQNNGV. J gave up 5 bases and V 5 bases, and 8 bases lay outside the gene matches. The CDR3 loop is CASSPGQDGTEAFF. CDR3 coding DNA: TGTGCCAGCAGCCCCGGACAGGACGGGACTGAAGCTTTCTTT.

The chain carries TRBV28 and TRBJ2-3, with TRBD2 matching 11 bases. J was trimmed by 4 bases and V by 6 bases; bases with no gene match: 6. The CDR3 has 15 residues. CDR1 is MDHEN, CDR2 SYDVKM, per germline. The CDR3 DNA is TGTGCCAGCAGCACTAGCGGGAGTCCCGCAGATACGCAGTATTTT. Translating gives CASSTSGSPADTQYF. Filled out from reference TRBV28 and TRBJ2-3, the complete variable domain reads DVKVTQSSRYLVKRTGEKVFLECVQDMDHENMFWYRQDPGLGLRLIYFSYDVKMKEKGDIPEGYSVSREKKERFSLILESASTNQTSMYLCASSTSGSPADTQYFGPGTRLTVL.

In its sample, this clonotype was seen many times. The chain uses TRBV20-1 and TRBJ2-3; 7 positions agree with TRBD2. There are 15 residues in the CDR3. Trimming cost V 3 bases and J 4 bases; bases outside gene matches: 10. Looked up from germline, CDR1 is DFQATT and CDR2 is SNEGSKA (reference sequence). The CDR3 sequence is CSARRSGKEADTQYF. In nucleotides, the CDR3 is TGCAGTGCTAGGAGGAGCGGGAAAGAAGCAGATACGCAGTATTTT.

This clonotype was detected ten times or more. The chain has TRBV12-3 or TRBV12-4 and TRBJ1-3; no clear D. Trimming stripped 7 bases from V and 4 bases from J, with 14 bases between. The CDR3 loop spans 14 amino acids. The CDR3, as DNA: TGTGCCAGCACTCCACGAGGGATCGGAAACACCATATATTTT. Translated, it gives CASTPRGIGNTIYF.

This clonotype was seen only once. The chain has TRBV4-1 and TRBJ1-2; D perhaps matches TRBD1 (6 bases). The germline CDR1 and CDR2 sequences are MGHRA and YSYEKL. V lost 1 base to trimming and J lost 8 bases, with 26 bases between them. The CDR3 extends over 18 amino acids. The CDR3 sequence is CASSQVLSRSGEPEGYTF. The CDR3 DNA reads as TGCGCCAGCAGCCAAGTCCTAAGTCGGTCAGGGGAGCCGGAGGGCTACACCTTC.

This clonotype was detected ten times or more. The chain links TRBV10-3 to TRBJ1-2; TRBD1 agrees at 7 bases. The CDR3 runs to 16 residues. Germline CDR1 ENHRY, CDR2 SYGVKD. Unmatched junction bases numbered 6, after V lost 0 bases and J lost 2 bases. The CDR3 here is CAISESEGQANYGYTF. The CDR3 nucleotides are TGTGCCATCAGTGAGTCCGAAGGACAGGCCAACTATGGCTACACCTTC.

There are many counts of this clonotype. The rearrangement links TRBV20-1 to TRBJ1-5; weak D call: TRBD1 (6 bases). Per the germline V gene, CDR1 is DFQATT and CDR2 is SNEGSKA (reference sequence). This CDR3 has 16 residues. V lost 2 bases, J lost 4 bases, and 18 bases lay in between. CDR3 nucleotides: TGCAGTGCTAGATCCTCGCTGGGGCAGGGGAATCAGCCCCAGCATTTT. Translating it yields CSARSSLGQGNQPQHF.

This clonotype appeared many times. The chain joins TRBV20-1 to TRBJ2-1; 13 nucleotides line up with TRBD2. CDR1 and CDR2 (germline): DFQATT, SNEGSKA (reference sequence). CDR3 length: 15 residues. J lost 7 bases, V lost 6 bases, and 9 bases had no gene match. The CDR3 nucleotides read TGCAGTGCCACCCAACTAGCGGGGGGGCCGAATGAGCAGTTCTTC. Translated: CSATQLAGGPNEQFF.